The present entry profiles one TCR beta chain with its context. Its cognate antigen is unknown. This CDR3 spans 16 amino acids. With 2 bases removed from V and 5 bases from J, the gap between germline ends came to 16 bases. The V gene's germline CDR1 is KGHSH and CDR2 LQKENI. TCRdb redid the calling of the reads with MiXCR, one entry per CDR3 protein. The top ten clones hold 10% to 15% of a sample with about 770,000 distinct CDR3 sequences, almost 30% of them seen once. This specimen belongs to a study of T cell repertoires in cytomegalovirus infection. Looking at the study overall: Recently identified HLA-C-restricted and well-studied HLA-B-restricted CMV epitopes were used. Public TCR beta signatures indicated both CMV infection and matching HLA type. General study results and limits: The cumulative frequency of public TCR beta families distinguished individuals who carried CMV together with the relevant HLA. In two of eight donors, the top clonotype was HLA-C-restricted CMV-specific.

The TCR sequence derives from a human donor in good health (CMV status not recorded). Some clones in this sample may be carry-over from other donors' samples. The chain uses TRBV18 and TRBJ1-5, with D hard to call. The sample consisted of cultured CD8+ T cells from PBMCs, taken from culture after CMV antigen stimulation. The CDR3: CASSPKRFGPDQPQHF. The CDR3 nucleotides are TGTGCCAGCTCACCAAAGCGGTTCGGGCCCGATCAGCCCCAGCATTTT.